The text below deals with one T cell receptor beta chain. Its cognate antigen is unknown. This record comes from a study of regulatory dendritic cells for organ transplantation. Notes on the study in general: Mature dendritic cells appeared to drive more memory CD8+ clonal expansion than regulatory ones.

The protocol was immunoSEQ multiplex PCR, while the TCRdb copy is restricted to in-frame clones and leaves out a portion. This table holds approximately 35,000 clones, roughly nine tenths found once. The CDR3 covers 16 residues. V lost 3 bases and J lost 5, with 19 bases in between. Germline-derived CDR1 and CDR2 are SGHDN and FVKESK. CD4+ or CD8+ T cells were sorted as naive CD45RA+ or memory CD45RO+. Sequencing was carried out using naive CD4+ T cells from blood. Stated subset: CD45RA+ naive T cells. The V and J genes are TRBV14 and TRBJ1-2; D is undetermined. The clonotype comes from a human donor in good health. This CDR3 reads CASSQRLRGGSYGYTF. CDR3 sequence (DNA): TGTGCCAGCAGCCAGCGGCTCCGAGGCGGATCGTATGGCTACACCTTC.